This record covers a single T cell receptor beta chain. Its specificity is unknown. Per the germline V gene, CDR1 is LNHDA and CDR2 is SQIVND (reference sequence). The V gene lost 2 bases and the J gene lost 3 bases, with 14 bases spanning the gap. The CDR3 length is 15 residues. The table came from immunoSEQ multiplex PCR; TCRdb's copy has only in-frame clones and leaves some out. The data contain approximately 2.5 million clones, 90% to 95% of them seen just once; the ten biggest clones take up 0.14%. This sample was included in a study of shared clonotypes between healthy human individuals. Study conclusions and caveats: Generally, naive subsets (rather than memory subsets) showed larger estimated richness. Clonotypes shared by all four donors outscored non-shared clonotypes in generation probability.

The sequence was collected from a young man in good health. This chain joins TRBV19 and TRBJ2-7, with a weak D call TRBD1 (5 bases). The specimen sequenced was naive CD4+ T cells sorted from blood. This sample's subset: CD45RA+ positively selected. The CDR3 DNA reads TGTGCCAGTAGTATATTCCAGGGAATAGGCTACGAGCAGTACTTC. This codes for CASSIFQGIGYEQYF.